The 31 T cell receptor beta chains given below trace back to one sample, sequenced in a study of blood T cells in healthy people across ages. A sample-barcoded 5' primer and a J-beta primer mix were used in a second PCR of roughly 6 to 11 cycles. TCRdb recomputed calls from the 5' RACE reads with MiXCR, one row per CDR3 protein. The sample has about 650,000 distinct CDR3 sequences; around 50% are singletons. Sequences were obtained from blood. Receptors originate from a woman older than 75 in good health.

This clonotype was counted many times. The chain uses TRBV27 and TRBJ1-6; D perhaps matches TRBD1 (6 bases). V was shortened by 8 bases and J by 8 bases, with 16 bases between the two germline ends. Germline CDR1 reads MNHEY; CDR2 reads SMNVEV (reference sequence). CDR3 length: 14 residues. The CDR3 region is CASRPGDNYSPLHF. CDR3 sequence (DNA): TGTGCCAGCCGTCCAGGGGATAACTATTCACCCCTCCACTTT.

This clonotype was seen ten or more times. This chain links TRBV5-1 with TRBJ2-3; D remains unclear. The CDR3 is made up of 12 amino acids. Trimming shortened V by 5 bases and J by 0 bases, and 4 bases separated the two germline ends. Germline CDR1 is SGHRS and CDR2 is YFSETQ. As DNA, the CDR3 is TGCGCCAGCAGTCAGAGCACAGATACGCAGTATTTT. Translated: CASSQSTDTQYF.

This clonotype was detected only a few times. The genes are TRBV7-8 and TRBJ2-3; D not resolved. The V end was cut by 6 bases, the J end by 4 bases, with 17 bases between. This CDR3 contains 15 residues. Germline CDR1 reads SGHVS; CDR2 reads FQNEAQ. The CDR3 spells CASSFPALGSDTQYF. Here the CDR3 DNA reads TGTGCCAGCAGTTTTCCAGCTTTGGGGTCAGATACGCAGTATTTT.

With regard to this clonotype: A read error may be the cause here, since a much bigger clone is one base away. The V call is TRBV20-1, the J call TRBJ2-5, with D unclear. The CDR3 length is 14 residues. Germline CDR1 and CDR2: DFQATT and SNEGSKA (reference sequence). Trimming stripped 4 bases from V and 1 base from J, with 13 bases between. CDR3 region: CSATDTGTQETQYF. The CDR3 DNA is TGCAGTGCTACCGACACCGGAACCCAAGAGACCCAGTACTTC.

Only a few counts were recorded for this clonotype. The V and J genes are TRBV30 and TRBJ1-5; unclear D gene. The CDR3 contains 13 residues. V gave up 5 bases and J gave up 3 bases, with 11 bases separating them. CDR1 and CDR2 from the germline V gene are GTSNPN and SVGIG (reference sequence). CDR3 in amino acids: CAWSITINQPQHF. In DNA form, the CDR3 reads TGTGCCTGGTCGATCACGATCAATCAGCCCCAGCATTTT.

The rearrangement links TRBV29-1 to TRBJ2-5; D unresolved. The V end lost 6 bases, the J end lost 0 bases, and 14 bases lay between the germline ends. This CDR3 contains 14 residues. From germline, CDR1 is SQVTM and CDR2 ANQGSEA. The CDR3 sequence: CSVPHRGHQETQYF. CDR3 DNA: TGCAGCGTGCCACACCGTGGCCACCAAGAGACCCAGTACTTC.

This clonotype has just a few counts. V is TRBV7-2 and J is TRBJ2-2; D not certain. The germline CDR1 and CDR2 sequences are SGHTA and FQGNSA. The CDR3 runs 15 residues. V was pared by 5 bases and J by 1 base, with 11 bases between. The CDR3 DNA sequence: TGTGCCAGCAGCCCCAAACAGCTGAACACCGGGGAGCTGTTTTTT. Its translation: CASSPKQLNTGELFF.

The sample holds many counts of this clonotype. V gene TRBV7-9 combines with J gene TRBJ2-1; 9 bases align to TRBD2. The CDR3 is 15 residues long. V shed 5 bases and J 8 bases; nucleotides not matched to a gene: 10. Germline CDR1 is SEHNR and CDR2 is FQNEAQ (reference sequence). CDR3 sequence: CASSRVSSGADEQFF. The CDR3, as DNA: TGTGCCAGCAGCCGAGTATCTAGCGGGGCGGATGAGCAGTTCTTC.

A word on this clonotype: This may be a read error, as it is one base from a much larger clone. The chain couples TRBV9 to TRBJ2-1; unclear D gene. The V end lost 4 bases, the J end lost 13 bases, and 21 bases lay between the germline ends. Germline CDR1 reads SGDLS; CDR2 reads YYNGEE. The CDR3 runs to 14 residues. In nucleotides, the CDR3 is TGTGCCAGCAGCCTCTCCGGGTCGGAAGAGACCCAGTTCTTC. Translating gives CASSLSGSEETQFF.

CDR3 sequence (DNA): TGTGCCAGCAACCCTAGCCCGACACACAATGAGCAGTTCTTC. It yields the protein CASNPSPTHNEQFF. V and J are TRBV9 and TRBJ2-1; maybe TRBD2 (5 bases). This CDR3 is built from 14 residues. Germline V lookup: CDR1 SGDLS, CDR2 YYNGEE. V was pared by 6 bases and J by 5 bases, with 15 bases between.

There are many counts of this clonotype. The V and J genes are TRBV7-9 and TRBJ1-2; a weak D match, TRBD1 (5 bases). The CDR3 consists of 15 residues. The ends were cut back, 4 bases at V and 0 bases at J, with 12 bases in the middle. CDR1 is SEHNR, CDR2 FQNEAQ, per germline (reference sequence). The DNA for the CDR3 is TGTGCCAGCAGCTCAGGGCAGCTCGCTAACTATGGCTACACCTTC. This encodes CASSSGQLANYGYTF.

The chain links TRBV20-1 to TRBJ1-5; TRBD1 aligns across 10 bases. Germline values: CDR1 DFQATT, CDR2 SNEGSKA (reference sequence). The CDR3 loop spans 19 amino acids. V lost 4 bases and J lost 0; bases outside the gene matches: 15. CDR3 residues: CSATEGDRGASYSNQPQHF. CDR3 in DNA: TGCAGTGCTACAGAGGGGGACAGGGGCGCCTCTTATAGCAATCAGCCCCAGCATTTT.

In this sample, this clonotype turned up once. V is TRBV2 and J is TRBJ2-7; D might be TRBD1 or TRBD2, each matching 6 bases. Deletions cut 1 base from V and 2 bases from J, with 15 bases between. The germline CDR1 and CDR2 sequences are SNHLY and FYNNEI. This CDR3 is built from 16 residues. CDR3: CASSEVGASVPYEQYF. For the CDR3, the DNA is TGTGCCAGCAGTGAAGTGGGGGCTAGCGTTCCCTACGAGCAGTACTTC.

This clonotype was seen only a few times. This chain links TRBV6-6 with TRBJ1-1; D may be TRBD1 (6 bases). Germline V gene lookup returns CDR1 MNHNY and CDR2 SVGAGI (reference sequence). V dropped 2 bases and J dropped 1 base, with 8 bases sitting between them. The CDR3 has 14 amino acids. CDR3 in amino acids: CASSYRTANTEAFF. CDR3 bases: TGTGCCAGCAGTTACCGGACAGCGAACACTGAAGCTTTCTTT.

Remarks on this clonotype: The junction shows a germline mismatch at one end, possibly a read error. The CDR3 sequence: CARSLHQGQGFYEQFF. CDR3 bases: TGCGCCCGCAGCCTACATCAGGGACAGGGTTTTTATGAGCAGTTCTTC. The V call is TRBV5-1, the J call TRBJ2-1, with 9 positions matching TRBD1. The germline V gene encodes CDR1 SGHRS and CDR2 YFSETQ. The CDR3 covers 16 residues. Full variable domain (remainder filled in from reference TRBV5-1 and TRBJ2-1): KAGVTQTPRYLIKTRGQQVTLSCSPISGHRSVSWYQQTPGQGLQFLFEYFSETQRNKGNFPGRFSGRQFSNSRSEMNVSTLELGDSALYLCARSLHQGQGFYEQFFGPGTRLTVL.

At least ten counts were recorded for this clonotype. The chain links TRBV18 to TRBJ2-5; a possible D gene is TRBD2 (6 bases). The end of the DNA aligns better with TRBJ2-7, so the J call may be wrong. The CDR3 loop spans 13 amino acids. CDR1 KGHSH and CDR2 LQKENI come from the germline V gene. CDR3 in DNA: TGTGCCAGCTCACCAGGGACTGCAAACGAGCAGTACTTC. Its translation: CASSPGTANEQYF.

The chain joins TRBV2 to TRBJ2-2, with TRBD2 identical over 7 bases. Trimming at V came to 8 bases and at J to 7 bases, leaving 10 bases not matched to a gene. From germline, CDR1 is SNHLY and CDR2 FYNNEI. This CDR3 is 14 amino acids long. The CDR3 DNA is TGTGCCAGCCGGGAACTAGCGTGGGGCGGGGAGCTGTTTTTT. Amino acids: CASRELAWGGELFF.

J is TRBJ2-7 and V is TRBV5-1; D possibly uses TRBD1 or TRBD2 (5 bases each). The CDR3 sequence is 15 residues long. Trimming removed 1 base at V and 7 bases at J, with 18 bases between. Germline CDR1 and CDR2: SGHRS and YFSETQ. This chain's CDR3 is CASSLRGSTGNEQYF. The CDR3 DNA reads as TGCGCCAGCAGCTTGCGGGGCTCTACTGGCAATGAGCAGTACTTC.

On this clonotype: A clone one base away is much larger, so this may be a read error. The chain recombines TRBV27 with TRBJ2-7, with D uncertain. Trimming stripped 2 bases from V and 6 bases from J, with 14 bases between. CDR3 length: 14 residues. Germline V gene lookup returns CDR1 MNHEY and CDR2 SMNVEV (reference sequence). The CDR3 here is CASSLKLGYSEQYF. Here the CDR3 DNA reads TGTGCCAGCAGTTTAAAGCTAGGATATAGCGAGCAGTACTTC.

The rearrangement links TRBV11-2 to TRBJ2-7, with a tentative D call TRBD2 (5 bases). TRBJ2-5 matches the DNA end more closely, so the J call is doubtful. There are 17 residues in the CDR3. Germline CDR1 SGHAT, CDR2 FQNNGV. CDR3 nucleotides: TGTGCCAGCAGCCCCACCCGTGGTTACGAGGGACAAGAGACCCAGTACTTC. The encoded protein is CASSPTRGYEGQETQYF.

The chain carries TRBV12-3 or TRBV12-4 and TRBJ2-1; 7 bases line up with TRBD2. This CDR3 is 14 amino acids long. V was clipped by 3 bases and J by 15 bases; unmatched bases: 14. The CDR3 bases are TGTGCCAGCAGTTTTAGATCTAGCGGCGACTTCCCGTTCTTC. Protein sequence: CASSFRSSGDFPFF.

This clonotype was observed once. The J gene is TRBJ2-1, the V gene TRBV20-1, with TRBD2 matching 8 bases. Germline V CDR1 and CDR2: DFQATT, SNEGSKA (reference sequence). The CDR3 runs to 14 residues. V lost 5 bases and J lost 2; bases outside the gene matches: 5. The CDR3 DNA reads TGCAGTGCTGAAGCGGGAGTGGCCTACAATGAGCAGTTCTTC. It codes for CSAEAGVAYNEQFF.

In its sample, this clonotype was seen many times. V gene TRBV12-3 or TRBV12-4 combines with J gene TRBJ2-1, with 7 bases that match TRBD1. The CDR3 contains 18 residues. V was pared by 6 bases and J by 1 base, with 15 bases of the junction left unmatched. DNA for the CDR3: TGTGCCAGCAGGAACCGGCGCACACAGGGGACATCCTACAATGAGCAGTTCTTC. Translated: CASRNRRTQGTSYNEQFF.

For this clonotype: An end of the junction differs from the germline gene, which may be a read error. As DNA, the CDR3 is TGTGCCAGCAGTCCCCTGACAGGGTACCACAATGAGCGGATCTTC. It codes for CASSPLTGYHNERIF. V usage is TRBV6-6 and J usage is TRBJ2-1; 7 nucleotides align to TRBD1. CDR1 and CDR2 from the germline V gene are MNHNY and SVGAGI (reference sequence). This CDR3 spans 15 amino acids.

In its sample, this clonotype was seen many times. This sequence joins TRBV20-1 and TRBJ2-3; no firm D call. V lost 5 bases to trimming and J lost 7 bases, with 10 bases between them. Germline V gene data show CDR1 as DFQATT and CDR2 as SNEGSKA (reference sequence). The CDR3 runs to 11 residues. CDR3 protein: CSAPAPNTQYF. CDR3 bases: TGCAGTGCTCCAGCACCGAATACGCAGTATTTT.

A few counts support this clonotype. V usage is TRBV6-6 and J usage is TRBJ2-1; 11 nucleotides match TRBD1. Germline V gene lookup returns CDR1 MNHNY and CDR2 SVGAGI (reference sequence). With V trimmed by 5 bases and J by 6 bases, 6 bases remained unmatched. The CDR3 extends over 15 amino acids. This chain's CDR3 is CASSTGTGGPNEQFF. In DNA, the CDR3 is TGTGCCAGCAGTACCGGGACAGGGGGTCCCAATGAGCAGTTCTTC.

CDR3 coding DNA: TGTGCCAGCAGCCGGGACTACCTGGAAGAGCAGTTCTTC. This translates into CASSRDYLEEQFF. The V gene is TRBV6-6, the J gene TRBJ2-1; 7 nucleotides match TRBD2. The germline V gene encodes CDR1 MNHNY and CDR2 SVGAGI (reference sequence). This CDR3 comprises 13 residues. Germline trimming cut 6 bases from V and 10 bases from J; bases unmatched to any gene: 9.

The CDR3 sequence is CSSLEGQSNYGYTF. The CDR3 DNA reads TGCAGTTCTCTAGAGGGCCAGTCTAACTATGGCTACACCTTC. The chain combines TRBV20-1 with TRBJ1-2; no clear D gene. The germline gives CDR1 DFQATT, CDR2 SNEGSKA (reference sequence). This CDR3 is 14 amino acids long. The ends were cut back, 8 bases at V and 0 bases at J, with 16 bases in the middle.

As for this clonotype: One base away lies a much larger clone, so this may be a sequencing read error. The CDR3 DNA follows: TGCAGCATCCGACAGGCCGAAGAGCAGTACTTC. Protein product: CSIRQAEEQYF. The V and J genes are TRBV29-1 and TRBJ2-7; possibly TRBD1 for D (6 bases). The germline CDR1 and CDR2 sequences are SQVTM and ANQGSEA. The V gene lost 8 bases and the J gene lost 7 bases, with 15 bases spanning the gap. CDR3 length: 11 amino acids.

Comments on this clonotype: A much more abundant neighbour one base away suggests this may be a read error. The chain combines TRBV5-1 with TRBJ2-7, with TRBD2 as a possible D gene (6 bases). Trimming left V 6 bases short and J 5 bases short, with 15 bases between. CDR3 length: 13 amino acids. The germline CDR1 and CDR2 sequences are SGHRS and YFSETQ. CDR3 coding DNA: TGCGCCAGCATCCCCTGGGCGGGAAACGAGCAGTACTTC. Translating gives CASIPWAGNEQYF.

Concerning this clonotype itself: A clone one base away is much larger, so this may be a read error. V gene TRBV3-1 combines with J gene TRBJ1-6; tentatively, D is TRBD1 (5 bases). V was clipped by 0 bases and J by 18 bases, with 15 bases between them. Germline CDR1 and CDR2: LGHDT and YNNKEL (reference sequence). The CDR3 consists of 13 residues. The CDR3 sequence: CASSQEGARASHF. CDR3 sequence (DNA): TGTGCCAGCAGCCAAGAAGGCGCCAGGGCCTCCCACTTT.